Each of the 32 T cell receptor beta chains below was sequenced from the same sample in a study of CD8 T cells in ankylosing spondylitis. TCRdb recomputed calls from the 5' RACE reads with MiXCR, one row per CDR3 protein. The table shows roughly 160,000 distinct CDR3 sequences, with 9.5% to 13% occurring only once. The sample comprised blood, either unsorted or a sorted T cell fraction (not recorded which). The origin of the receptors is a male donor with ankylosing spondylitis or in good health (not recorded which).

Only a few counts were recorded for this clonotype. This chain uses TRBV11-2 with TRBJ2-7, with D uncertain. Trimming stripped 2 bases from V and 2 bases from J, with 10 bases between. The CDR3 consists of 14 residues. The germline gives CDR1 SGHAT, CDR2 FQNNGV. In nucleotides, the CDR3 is TGTGCCAGCAGCTTATCGTCCGGAGCCTACGAGCAGTACTTC. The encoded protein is CASSLSSGAYEQYF.

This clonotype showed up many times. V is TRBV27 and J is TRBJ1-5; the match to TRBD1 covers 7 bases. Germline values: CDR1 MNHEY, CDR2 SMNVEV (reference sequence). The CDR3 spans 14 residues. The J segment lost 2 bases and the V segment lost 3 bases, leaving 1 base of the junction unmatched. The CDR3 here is CASSFTGGNQPQHF. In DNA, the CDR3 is TGTGCCAGCAGTTTTACAGGGGGCAATCAGCCCCAGCATTTT.

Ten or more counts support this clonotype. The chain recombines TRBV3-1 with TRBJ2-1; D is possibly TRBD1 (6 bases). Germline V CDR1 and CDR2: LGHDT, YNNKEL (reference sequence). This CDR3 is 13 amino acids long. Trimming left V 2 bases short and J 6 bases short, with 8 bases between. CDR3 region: CASSQKGGNEQFF. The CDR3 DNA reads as TGTGCCAGCAGCCAAAAAGGGGGCAATGAGCAGTTCTTC.

Here the CDR3 DNA reads TGTGCCAGCAGCCCCGGGACGGCCCCTAATGAAAAACTGTTTTTT. Translated: CASSPGTAPNEKLFF. The rearrangement links TRBV9 to TRBJ1-4; D perhaps matches TRBD1 (5 bases). The V end was cut by 4 bases, the J end by 3 bases, with 13 bases between. The CDR3 covers 15 residues. Germline CDR1 reads SGDLS; CDR2 reads YYNGEE.

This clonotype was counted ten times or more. CDR3 in DNA: TGTGCCACGACTCTACAGGGGAATGGCTACACCTTC. This gives the protein CATTLQGNGYTF. The chain recombines TRBV6-5 with TRBJ1-2, with 7 bases identical to TRBD1. The length of the CDR3 is 12 residues. CDR1 is MNHEY and CDR2 is SVGAGI in the germline V gene. Trimming took 10 bases from V and 6 from J; bases not matched to a gene: 8.

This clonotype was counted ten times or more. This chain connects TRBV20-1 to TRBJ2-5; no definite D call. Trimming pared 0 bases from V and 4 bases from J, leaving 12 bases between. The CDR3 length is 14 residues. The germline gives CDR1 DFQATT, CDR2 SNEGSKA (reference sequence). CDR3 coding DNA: TGCAGTGCTAGAGATCCGGGTAGTCCAGAGACCCAGTACTTC. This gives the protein CSARDPGSPETQYF.

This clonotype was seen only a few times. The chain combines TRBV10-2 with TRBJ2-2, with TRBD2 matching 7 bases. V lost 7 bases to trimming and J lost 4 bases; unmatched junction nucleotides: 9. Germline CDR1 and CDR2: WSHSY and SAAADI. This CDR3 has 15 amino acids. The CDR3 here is CASTLSGGSTGELFF. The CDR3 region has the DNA TGCGCCAGCACTCTGTCGGGAGGAAGCACCGGGGAGCTGTTTTTT.

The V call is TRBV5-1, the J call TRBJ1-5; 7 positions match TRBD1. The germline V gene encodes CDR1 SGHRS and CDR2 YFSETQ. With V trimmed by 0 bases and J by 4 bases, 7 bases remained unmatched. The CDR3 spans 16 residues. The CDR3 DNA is TGCGCCAGCAGCTTGGATCCAGGGGGGCGTAATCAGCCCCAGCATTTT. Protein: CASSLDPGGRNQPQHF. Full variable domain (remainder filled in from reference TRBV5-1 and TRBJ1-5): KAGVTQTPRYLIKTRGQQVTLSCSPISGHRSVSWYQQTPGQGLQFLFEYFSETQRNKGNFPGRFSGRQFSNSRSEMNVSTLELGDSALYLCASSLDPGGRNQPQHFGDGTRLSIL.

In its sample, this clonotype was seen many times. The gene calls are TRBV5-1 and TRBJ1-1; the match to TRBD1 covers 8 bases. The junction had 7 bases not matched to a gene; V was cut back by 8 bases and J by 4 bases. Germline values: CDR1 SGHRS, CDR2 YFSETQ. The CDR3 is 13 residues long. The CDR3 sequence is CASTGGSGTEAFF. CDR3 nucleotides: TGCGCCAGTACAGGGGGGAGTGGCACTGAAGCTTTCTTT.

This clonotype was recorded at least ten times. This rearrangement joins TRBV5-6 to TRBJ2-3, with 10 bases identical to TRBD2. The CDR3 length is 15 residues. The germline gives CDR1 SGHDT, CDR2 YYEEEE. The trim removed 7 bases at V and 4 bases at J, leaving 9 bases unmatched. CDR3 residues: CASLTGLANADTQYF. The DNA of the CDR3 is TGTGCCAGCCTGACGGGACTAGCGAACGCAGATACGCAGTATTTT.

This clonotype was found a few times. The CDR3 DNA follows: TGTGCCAGCAGCCCCGGGACAGGGATCGTCGATGAGCAGTTCTTC. It yields the protein CASSPGTGIVDEQFF. V is TRBV5-6 and J is TRBJ2-1, with TRBD1 matching 9 bases. The germline CDR1 and CDR2 sequences are SGHDT and YYEEEE. J was trimmed by 8 bases and V by 4 bases; bases with no gene match: 10. The CDR3 runs 15 residues.

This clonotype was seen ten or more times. The CDR3 bases are TGCAGTGCTAGAGCGGGACGGGCGTACACAGATACGCAGTATTTT. Translation gives CSARAGRAYTDTQYF. The chain couples TRBV20-1 to TRBJ2-3; D is perhaps TRBD1 or TRBD2 (5 bases each). CDR3 length: 15 residues. CDR1 is DFQATT and CDR2 is SNEGSKA in the germline V gene (reference sequence). V lost 1 base, J lost 2 bases, and 13 bases lay in between.

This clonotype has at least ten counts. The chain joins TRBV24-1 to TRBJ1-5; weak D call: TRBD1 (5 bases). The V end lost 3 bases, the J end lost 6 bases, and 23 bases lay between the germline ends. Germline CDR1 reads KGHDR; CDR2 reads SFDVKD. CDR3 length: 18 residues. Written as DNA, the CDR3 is TGTGCCACCAGTGATCCCATCGGCTGGACTGGGGCGGGTCAGCCCCAGCATTTT. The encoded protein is CATSDPIGWTGAGQPQHF.

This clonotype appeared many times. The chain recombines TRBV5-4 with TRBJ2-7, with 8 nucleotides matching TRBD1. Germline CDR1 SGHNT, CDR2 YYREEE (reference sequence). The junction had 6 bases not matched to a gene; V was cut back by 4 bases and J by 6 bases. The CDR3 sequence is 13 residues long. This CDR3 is CASSPGQGSEQYF. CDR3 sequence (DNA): TGTGCCAGCAGCCCAGGACAGGGCTCCGAGCAGTACTTC.

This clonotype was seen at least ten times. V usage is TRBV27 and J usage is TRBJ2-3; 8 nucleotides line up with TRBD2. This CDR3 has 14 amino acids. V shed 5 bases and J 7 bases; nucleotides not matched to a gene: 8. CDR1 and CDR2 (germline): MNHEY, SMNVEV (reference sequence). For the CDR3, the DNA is TGTGCCAGCAGTCTCGGACTAGCTATTAATACGCAGTATTTT. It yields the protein CASSLGLAINTQYF.

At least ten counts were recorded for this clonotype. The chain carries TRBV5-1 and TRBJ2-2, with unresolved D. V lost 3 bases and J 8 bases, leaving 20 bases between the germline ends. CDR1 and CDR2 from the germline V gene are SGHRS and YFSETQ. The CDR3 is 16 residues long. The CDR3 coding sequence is TGCGCCAGCAGCTCCGTCGTCCCGGGCCCTGATGGGGAGCTGTTTTTT. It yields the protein CASSSVVPGPDGELFF.

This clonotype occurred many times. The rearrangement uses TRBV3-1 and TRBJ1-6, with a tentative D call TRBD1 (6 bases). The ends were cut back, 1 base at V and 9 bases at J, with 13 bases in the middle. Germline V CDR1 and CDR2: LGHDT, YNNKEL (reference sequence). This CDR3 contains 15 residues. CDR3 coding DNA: TGTGCCAGCAGCCAAGGTACAGGGAACGCTTCACCCCTCCACTTT. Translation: CASSQGTGNASPLHF.

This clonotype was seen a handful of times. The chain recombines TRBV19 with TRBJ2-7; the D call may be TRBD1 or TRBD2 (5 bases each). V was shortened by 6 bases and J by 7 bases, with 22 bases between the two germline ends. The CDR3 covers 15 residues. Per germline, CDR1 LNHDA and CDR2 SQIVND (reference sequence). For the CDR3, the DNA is TGTGCCAGTAGCGCGACGGCGTGGGGGTCGTCGGAGCAGTACTTC. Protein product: CASSATAWGSSEQYF.

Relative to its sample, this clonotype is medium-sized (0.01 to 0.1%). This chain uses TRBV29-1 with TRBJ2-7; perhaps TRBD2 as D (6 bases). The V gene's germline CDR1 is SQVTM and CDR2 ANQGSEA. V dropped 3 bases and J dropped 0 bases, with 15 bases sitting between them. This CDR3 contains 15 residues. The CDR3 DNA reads TGCAGCGTTGAGGCGACTTTGGGGGGCTCCTACGAGCAGTACTTC. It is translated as CSVEATLGGSYEQYF.

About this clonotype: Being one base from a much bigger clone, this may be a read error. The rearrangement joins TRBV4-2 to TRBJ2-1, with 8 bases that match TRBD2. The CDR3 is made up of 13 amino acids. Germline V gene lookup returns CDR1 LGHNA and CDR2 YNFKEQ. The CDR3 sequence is CASSPSAGDEHFF. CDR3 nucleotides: TGTGCCAGCAGCCCCTCAGCGGGAGACGAGCATTTCTTC.

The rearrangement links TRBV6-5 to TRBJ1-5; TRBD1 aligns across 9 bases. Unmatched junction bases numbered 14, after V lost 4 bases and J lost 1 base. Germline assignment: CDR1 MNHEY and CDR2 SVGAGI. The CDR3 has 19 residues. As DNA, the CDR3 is TGTGCCAGCAGTTCAAGGCCCGGGACAGGGTATTCCAGCAATCAGCCCCAGCATTTT. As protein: CASSSRPGTGYSSNQPQHF.

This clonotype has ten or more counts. The CDR3 region has the DNA TGTGCCACCAGCAGAGATGAAGGGTCCGTCTATGGCTACACCTTC. Encoded protein: CATSRDEGSVYGYTF. The chain recombines TRBV15 with TRBJ1-2; no reliable D call. Trimming stripped 0 bases from V and 4 bases from J, with 12 bases between. This CDR3 contains 15 residues. CDR1 is LNHNV, CDR2 YYDKDF, per germline (reference sequence).

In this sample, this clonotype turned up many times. CDR3 sequence reads: CSVIEVEEKLFF. The CDR3 nucleotides read TGCAGCGTTATCGAGGTGGAGGAAAAACTGTTTTTT. The chain joins TRBV29-1 to TRBJ1-4, with unresolved D. This CDR3 comprises 12 residues. The germline V gene has CDR1 SQVTM and CDR2 ANQGSEA. Trimming took 5 bases from V and 8 from J, leaving 12 bases between them.

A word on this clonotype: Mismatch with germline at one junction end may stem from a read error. The CDR3, as DNA: TGTGCCAACAGCCCCTCCTCAGATACGCAGTATTTT. Protein product: CANSPSSDTQYF. V gene TRBV5-6 combines with J gene TRBJ2-3; no reliable D call. Per germline, CDR1 SGHDT and CDR2 YYEEEE. The CDR3 loop spans 12 amino acids. Supplemented by reference TRBV5-6 and TRBJ2-3, the full variable domain reads DAGVTQSPTHLIKTRGQQVTLRCSPKSGHDTVSWYQQALGQGPQFIFQYYEEEERQRGNFPDRFSGHQFPNYSSELNVNALLLGDSALYLCANSPSSDTQYFGPGTRLTVL.

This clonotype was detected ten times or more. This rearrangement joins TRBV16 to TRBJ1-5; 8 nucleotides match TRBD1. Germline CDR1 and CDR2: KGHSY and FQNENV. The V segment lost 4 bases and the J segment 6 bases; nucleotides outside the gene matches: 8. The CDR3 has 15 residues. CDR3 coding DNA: TGTGCCAGCAGCCCTGGACAGGGTTCAGCTCAGCCCCAGCATTTT. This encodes CASSPGQGSAQPQHF.

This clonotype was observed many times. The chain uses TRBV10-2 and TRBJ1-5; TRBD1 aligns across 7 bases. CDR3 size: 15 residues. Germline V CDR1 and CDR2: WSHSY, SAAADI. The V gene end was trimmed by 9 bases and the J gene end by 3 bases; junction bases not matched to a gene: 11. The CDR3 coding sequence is TGCGCCAGTCTGAACTCGGACAGGATCAATCAGCCCCAGCATTTT. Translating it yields CASLNSDRINQPQHF.

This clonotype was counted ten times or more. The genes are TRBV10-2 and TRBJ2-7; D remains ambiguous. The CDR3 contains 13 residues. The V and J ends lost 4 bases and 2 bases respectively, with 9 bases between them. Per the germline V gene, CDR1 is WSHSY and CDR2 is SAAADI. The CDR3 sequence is CASSVKLTYEQYF. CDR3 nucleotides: TGCGCCAGCAGTGTAAAGCTTACCTACGAGCAGTACTTC.

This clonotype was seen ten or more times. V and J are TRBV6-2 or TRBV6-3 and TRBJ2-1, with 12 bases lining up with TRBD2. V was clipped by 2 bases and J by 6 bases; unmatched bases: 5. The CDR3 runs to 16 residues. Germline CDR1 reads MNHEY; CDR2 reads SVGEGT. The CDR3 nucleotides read TGTGCCAGCAGTTACAGCCTAGCGGGAGGGCCCAATGAGCAGTTCTTC. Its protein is CASSYSLAGGPNEQFF.

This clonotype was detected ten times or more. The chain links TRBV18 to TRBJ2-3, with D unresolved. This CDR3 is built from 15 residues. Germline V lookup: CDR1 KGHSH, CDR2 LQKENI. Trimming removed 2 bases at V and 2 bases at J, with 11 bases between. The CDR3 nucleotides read TGTGCCAGCTCACCATTGGTTGCCTACACAGATACGCAGTATTTT. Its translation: CASSPLVAYTDTQYF.

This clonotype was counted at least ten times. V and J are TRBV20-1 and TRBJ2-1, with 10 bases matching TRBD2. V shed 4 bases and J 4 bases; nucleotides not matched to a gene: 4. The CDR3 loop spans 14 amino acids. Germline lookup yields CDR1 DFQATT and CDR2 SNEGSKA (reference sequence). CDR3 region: CSAISGGTYNEQFF. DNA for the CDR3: TGCAGTGCTATTAGCGGGGGGACGTACAATGAGCAGTTCTTC.

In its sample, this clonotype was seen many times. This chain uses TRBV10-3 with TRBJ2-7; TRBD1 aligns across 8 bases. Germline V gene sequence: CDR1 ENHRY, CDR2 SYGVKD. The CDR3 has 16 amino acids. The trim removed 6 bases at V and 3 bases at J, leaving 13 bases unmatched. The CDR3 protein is CAISLPPGQEDYEQYF. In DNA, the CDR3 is TGTGCCATCAGCCTACCTCCGGGACAGGAGGACTACGAGCAGTACTTC.

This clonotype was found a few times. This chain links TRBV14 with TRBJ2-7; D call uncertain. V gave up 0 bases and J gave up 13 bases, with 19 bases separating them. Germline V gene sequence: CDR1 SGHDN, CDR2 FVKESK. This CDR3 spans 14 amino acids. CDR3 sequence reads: CASSQDPGRVRRYF. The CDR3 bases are TGTGCCAGCAGCCAAGATCCTGGTCGCGTCAGAAGATACTTC.